Listed below are T cell receptor beta chains from one sample, sequenced in a study of blood T cell repertoires in COVID-19. Generated by immunoSEQ multiplex PCR, the TCRdb table keeps only in-frame clones and is missing some. The profile shows 25,000 to 30,000 clones, approximately 88% of them singletons. Sequenced input: peripheral blood. The origin of the receptors is a human donor in a cohort sampled during active COVID-19. CDR3s include the opening cysteine and the closing phenylalanine or tryptophan. A D gene is named only where the DNA matches it firmly. Part of the rows lack a size; the others show once, few, many or a class for expanded clones.

abundance: -
d_gene: -
v_gene: TRBV19
j_gene: TRBJ2-2
CDR3aa: CAPPTTGELFF
CDR3nt: TGTGCCCCGCCTACCACCGGGGAGCTGTTTTTT

abundance: -
d_gene: -
v_gene: TRBV7-9
j_gene: TRBJ2-7
CDR3aa: CASSLTGSGSYEQYF
CDR3nt: TGTGCCAGCAGCTTAACGGGGTCCGGCTCCTACGAGCAGTACTTC

abundance: -
d_gene: -
v_gene: TRBV12-3/TRBV12-4
j_gene: TRBJ2-7
CDR3aa: CASSQDMGYEQYF
CDR3nt: TGTGCCAGCAGCCAGGACATGGGCTACGAGCAGTACTTC

abundance: once
d_gene: TRBD1
v_gene: TRBV18
j_gene: TRBJ1-4
CDR3aa: CASSPPWDRGEKLFF
CDR3nt: TGTGCCAGCTCACCACCGTGGGACAGGGGGGAAAAACTGTTTTTT

abundance: -
d_gene: -
v_gene: TRBV28
j_gene: TRBJ1-1
CDR3aa: CASSLSFDSTEAFF
CDR3nt: TGTGCCAGCAGTTTATCGTTCGACAGTACTGAAGCTTTCTTT

abundance: -
d_gene: -
v_gene: TRBV5-1
j_gene: TRBJ1-1
CDR3aa: CASSPREATNTEAFF
CDR3nt: TGCGCCAGCAGCCCCCGTGAGGCTACGAACACTGAAGCTTTCTTT

abundance: -
d_gene: TRBD2
v_gene: TRBV5-1
j_gene: TRBJ2-1
CDR3aa: CASSLARGPSGSHEQFF
CDR3nt: TGCGCCAGCAGCTTGGCCCGCGGGCCTAGCGGGAGCCATGAGCAGTTCTTC

abundance: -
d_gene: TRBD2
v_gene: TRBV3-1/TRBV3-2
j_gene: TRBJ2-5
CDR3aa: CASSSGLAETQYF
CDR3nt: TGTGCCAGCAGCTCGGGACTAGCAGAGACCCAGTACTTC

abundance: -
d_gene: TRBD1
v_gene: TRBV18
j_gene: TRBJ2-2
CDR3aa: CASSTLPGQGAQASGELFF
CDR3nt: TGTGCCAGCTCAACCCTCCCGGGACAGGGGGCGCAGGCGTCCGGGGAGCTGTTTTTT

abundance: -
d_gene: TRBD1
v_gene: TRBV5-1
j_gene: TRBJ2-5
CDR3aa: CASSLWLTGQRKETQYF
CDR3nt: TGCGCCAGCAGCTTGTGGTTAACGGGACAGCGAAAAGAGACCCAGTACTTC

abundance: -
d_gene: -
v_gene: TRBV12-3/TRBV12-4
j_gene: TRBJ2-2
CDR3aa: CASIPGAGELFF
CDR3nt: TGTGCCAGCATCCCAGGGGCCGGGGAGCTGTTTTTT

abundance: -
d_gene: TRBD2
v_gene: TRBV7-2
j_gene: TRBJ2-7
CDR3aa: CASSLAVGSGRYEQYF
CDR3nt: TGTGCCAGCAGCTTAGCGGTTGGTAGCGGGAGGTACGAGCAGTACTTC

abundance: -
d_gene: -
v_gene: TRBV13
j_gene: TRBJ1-2
CDR3aa: CASSPKSDRWNGYTF
CDR3nt: TGTGCCAGCAGCCCCAAATCAGACAGGTGGAATGGCTACACCTTC

abundance: -
d_gene: TRBD1
v_gene: TRBV9
j_gene: TRBJ1-1
CDR3aa: CASSVEGQGHTEAFF
CDR3nt: TGTGCCAGCAGCGTAGAAGGACAGGGCCACACTGAAGCTTTCTTT

abundance: -
d_gene: -
v_gene: TRBV7-3
j_gene: TRBJ2-7
CDR3aa: CASSFNPSPTYEQYF
CDR3nt: TGTGCCAGCAGCTTTAACCCCTCTCCTACCTACGAGCAGTACTTC

abundance: -
d_gene: TRBD1
v_gene: TRBV6-6
j_gene: TRBJ2-2
CDR3aa: CASSPNVGQGAGGELFF
CDR3nt: TGTGCCAGCAGTCCCAACGTGGGACAGGGGGCCGGCGGGGAGCTGTTTTTT

abundance: -
d_gene: TRBD1
v_gene: TRBV19
j_gene: TRBJ1-4
CDR3aa: CASAHRGQGREKLFF
CDR3nt: TGTGCCAGTGCACACCGGGGACAGGGGCGCGAAAAACTGTTTTTT

abundance: -
d_gene: TRBD2
v_gene: TRBV4-3
j_gene: TRBJ2-4
CDR3aa: CASSHPGLAGWDIQYF
CDR3nt: TGCGCCAGCAGCCACCCCGGACTAGCGGGATGGGACATTCAGTACTTC

abundance: -
d_gene: TRBD1
v_gene: TRBV3-1/TRBV3-2
j_gene: TRBJ1-6
CDR3aa: CASSQEGQSSPLHF
CDR3nt: TGTGCCAGCAGCCAAGAGGGACAGAGTTCACCCCTCCACTTT

abundance: -
d_gene: -
v_gene: TRBV12-3/TRBV12-4
j_gene: TRBJ1-1
CDR3aa: CASSQGGIEAFF
CDR3nt: TGTGCCAGCTCGCAAGGAGGGATTGAAGCTTTCTTT

abundance: -
d_gene: -
v_gene: TRBV29-1
j_gene: TRBJ2-1
CDR3aa: CSVSKSSYNEQFF
CDR3nt: TGCAGCGTGAGCAAGAGCTCCTACAATGAGCAGTTCTTC

abundance: once
d_gene: TRBD2
v_gene: TRBV24-1
j_gene: TRBJ2-3
CDR3aa: CATSGLAGVSAQYF
CDR3nt: TGTGCCACCAGTGGCCTAGCGGGAGTTAGTGCGCAGTATTTT

abundance: -
d_gene: TRBD1
v_gene: TRBV5-8
j_gene: TRBJ1-5
CDR3aa: CATAQGAGTQPQHF
CDR3nt: TGTGCCACTGCACAGGGGGCCGGGACTCAGCCCCAGCATTTT

abundance: -
d_gene: -
v_gene: TRBV5-1
j_gene: TRBJ2-5
CDR3aa: CASSFGGQETQYF
CDR3nt: TGCGCCAGCAGCTTCGGGGGTCAAGAGACCCAGTACTTC

abundance: -
d_gene: -
v_gene: TRBV6-2/TRBV6-3
j_gene: TRBJ2-3
CDR3aa: CASSSTRTGTDTQYF
CDR3nt: TGTGCCAGCAGCAGCACTCGGACAGGCACAGATACGCAGTATTTT

abundance: -
d_gene: -
v_gene: TRBV5-1
j_gene: TRBJ2-2
CDR3aa: CASSLIQVHTGELFF
CDR3nt: TGCGCCAGCAGCTTGATTCAGGTTCACACCGGGGAGCTGTTTTTT

abundance: -
d_gene: TRBD2
v_gene: TRBV2
j_gene: TRBJ2-5
CDR3aa: CASSGVAGGYQETQYF
CDR3nt: TGTGCCAGCAGTGGGGTAGCGGGAGGGTACCAAGAGACCCAGTACTTC

abundance: -
d_gene: -
v_gene: TRBV7-9
j_gene: TRBJ1-1
CDR3aa: CASGHRGGLNTEAFF
CDR3nt: TGTGCCAGCGGCCACCGTGGAGGGCTAAACACTGAAGCTTTCTTT

abundance: -
d_gene: TRBD1
v_gene: TRBV5-5
j_gene: TRBJ1-2
CDR3aa: CASRPGPQGAVYGYTF
CDR3nt: TGTGCCAGCAGGCCGGGCCCCCAGGGGGCGGTCTATGGCTACACCTTC

abundance: -
d_gene: TRBD1
v_gene: TRBV18
j_gene: TRBJ1-5
CDR3aa: CASSPDGTGGSNQPQHF
CDR3nt: TGTGCCAGCTCACCAGATGGGACAGGGGGTAGCAATCAGCCCCAGCATTTT

abundance: once
d_gene: TRBD2
v_gene: TRBV23-1
j_gene: TRBJ2-2
CDR3aa: CASIPGTSVTGELFF
CDR3nt: TGCGCCAGCATCCCCGGGACTAGCGTCACCGGGGAGCTGTTTTTT

abundance: -
d_gene: TRBD1
v_gene: TRBV18
j_gene: TRBJ2-1
CDR3aa: CASSVGQGTNEQFF
CDR3nt: TGTGCCAGCTCAGTGGGACAGGGAACGAATGAGCAGTTCTTC

abundance: few
d_gene: TRBD1
v_gene: TRBV5-1
j_gene: TRBJ1-3
CDR3aa: CASSLPTTGSSGNTIYF
CDR3nt: TGCGCCAGCAGCTTACCTACGACAGGGAGCTCTGGAAACACCATATATTTT

abundance: -
d_gene: -
v_gene: TRBV5-1
j_gene: TRBJ1-1
CDR3aa: CASSLIREGAEAFF
CDR3nt: TGCGCCAGCAGCTTGATAAGGGAGGGGGCTGAAGCTTTCTTT

abundance: -
d_gene: -
v_gene: TRBV9
j_gene: TRBJ2-1
CDR3aa: CASSVVLGSGEQFF
CDR3nt: TGTGCCAGCAGCGTAGTTCTGGGATCAGGGGAGCAGTTCTTC

abundance: -
d_gene: TRBD1
v_gene: TRBV7-6
j_gene: TRBJ2-5
CDR3aa: CASSLTTGKETQYF
CDR3nt: TGTGCCAGCAGCTTAACGACAGGGAAAGAGACCCAGTACTTC

abundance: -
d_gene: -
v_gene: TRBV6-2/TRBV6-3
j_gene: TRBJ2-2
CDR3aa: CASSYSLEAGELFF
CDR3nt: TGTGCCAGCAGTTACTCCCTCGAGGCGGGGGAGCTGTTTTTT

abundance: -
d_gene: TRBD1
v_gene: TRBV5-4
j_gene: TRBJ1-1
CDR3aa: CASSFQTGGGTEAFF
CDR3nt: TGTGCCAGCAGCTTCCAGACAGGGGGCGGCACTGAAGCTTTCTTT

abundance: -
d_gene: TRBD2
v_gene: TRBV4-2
j_gene: TRBJ2-3
CDR3aa: CASSQDPTSGGDTQYF
CDR3nt: TGTGCCAGCAGCCAAGATCCAACTAGCGGGGGAGATACGCAGTATTTT

abundance: -
d_gene: TRBD1
v_gene: TRBV18
j_gene: TRBJ2-7
CDR3aa: CASSPTIQTGGYEQYF
CDR3nt: TGTGCCAGCTCACCAACGATACAGACAGGGGGCTACGAGCAGTACTTC

abundance: -
d_gene: -
v_gene: TRBV1
j_gene: TRBJ1-1
CDR3aa: CTSSQGPRHMNTEAFF
CDR3nt: TGCACCAGCAGCCAAGGTCCCAGACACATGAACACTGAAGCTTTCTTT

abundance: -
d_gene: TRBD1
v_gene: TRBV6-2/TRBV6-3
j_gene: TRBJ2-5
CDR3aa: CASSHPPGQGKETQYF
CDR3nt: TGTGCCAGCAGTCACCCCCCGGGACAGGGGAAGGAGACCCAGTACTTC

abundance: -
d_gene: TRBD1
v_gene: TRBV19
j_gene: TRBJ1-5
CDR3aa: CASSIRTGGWRNQPQHF
CDR3nt: TGTGCCAGTAGTATAAGGACAGGGGGTTGGCGCAATCAGCCCCAGCATTTT

abundance: -
d_gene: -
v_gene: TRBV11-2
j_gene: TRBJ2-1
CDR3aa: CASSLIREHSYNEQFF
CDR3nt: TGTGCCAGCAGCTTAATTCGGGAACACTCCTACAATGAGCAGTTCTTC

abundance: -
d_gene: TRBD1
v_gene: TRBV5-1
j_gene: TRBJ1-6
CDR3aa: CASSGEGANNSPLHF
CDR3nt: TGCGCCAGCAGCGGTGAGGGGGCTAATAATTCACCCCTCCACTTT